This entry lists 21 T cell receptor beta chains sequenced from one sample in a study of T-cell memory formation after mild COVID-19. TCRdb analysed the 5' RACE reads with MiXCR anew, one entry per CDR3 protein. The sample yields approximately 210,000 distinct CDR3 sequences, roughly 10% seen once. Specimen: PBMCs or a T cell subset sorted from them (not recorded which). These receptors were obtained from a man between 18 and 35 years old who had mild COVID-19 (a few samples of this study predate the infection). Cell type and time point are not known.

This clonotype was seen only a few times. The chain recombines TRBV6-2 or TRBV6-3 with TRBJ2-5; TRBD1 matches 12 bases. Unmatched junction bases numbered 11, after V lost 7 bases and J lost 2 bases. Germline CDR1 reads MNHEY; CDR2 reads SVGEGT. This CDR3 spans 17 amino acids. Here the CDR3 DNA reads TGTGCCAGCACAAAGCGGGACAGGGGGCTGGGTCAAGAGACCCAGTACTTC. This encodes CASTKRDRGLGQETQYF.

This clonotype has at least ten counts. The rearrangement links TRBV10-3 to TRBJ2-3, with D perhaps TRBD1 or TRBD2 (5 bases each). Per the germline V gene, CDR1 is ENHRY and CDR2 is SYGVKD. There are 12 residues in the CDR3. V shed 7 bases and J shed 4 bases, with 9 bases lying between them. CDR3 region: CAIMGVADTQYF. CDR3 in DNA: TGTGCCATCATGGGGGTTGCAGATACGCAGTATTTT.

The chain joins TRBV18 to TRBJ2-3, with D perhaps given as TRBD1 or TRBD2 (6 bases each). Germline V gene sequence: CDR1 KGHSH, CDR2 LQKENI. This CDR3 comprises 15 residues. Between the trimmed V and J ends, which lost 3 bases and 2 bases, there was a span of 12 bases. CDR3 sequence reads: CASSPRGANTDTQYF. The CDR3 coding sequence is TGTGCCAGCTCACCGAGGGGGGCGAACACAGATACGCAGTATTTT.

This clonotype was found many times. The genes are TRBV7-8 and TRBJ2-1; D possibly corresponds to TRBD2 (7 bases). The V gene's germline CDR1 is SGHVS and CDR2 FQNEAQ. V dropped 1 base and J dropped 2 bases, with 9 bases sitting between them. The CDR3 totals 15 residues. CDR3: CASSLGRGPYNEQFF. The CDR3, as DNA: TGTGCCAGCAGCTTAGGGCGGGGGCCCTACAATGAGCAGTTCTTC.

The V call is TRBV4-3, the J call TRBJ2-1, with TRBD2 matching 11 bases. CDR1 and CDR2 from the germline V gene are LGHNA and YSLEER. The CDR3 loop spans 16 amino acids. V lost 4 bases to trimming and J lost 10 bases; unmatched junction nucleotides: 12. The CDR3: CASSRLLLAGVEEQFF. The CDR3 bases are TGCGCCAGCAGCCGCTTATTACTAGCGGGGGTAGAGGAGCAGTTCTTC.

This clonotype has ten or more counts. The chain is built from TRBV7-2 and TRBJ2-1; 9 bases are a match to TRBD1. The CDR3 totals 17 residues. Germline lookup yields CDR1 SGHTA and CDR2 FQGNSA. With V trimmed by 5 bases and J by 6 bases, 14 bases remained unmatched. CDR3 loop: CASSTQSGTGIRNEQFF. As DNA, the CDR3 is TGTGCCAGCAGCACTCAATCCGGGACAGGGATCCGCAATGAGCAGTTCTTC.

The V call is TRBV14, the J call TRBJ1-4, with D unresolved. The germline V gene encodes CDR1 SGHDN and CDR2 FVKESK. V dropped 4 bases and J dropped 10 bases, with 22 bases sitting between them. The CDR3 consists of 16 residues. The CDR3 bases are TGTGCCAGCAGCCCCCGCGGTATTTTTGGGCGGGGAAAACTGTTTTTT. It codes for CASSPRGIFGRGKLFF.

Only a few counts were recorded for this clonotype. V gene TRBV6-2 or TRBV6-3 combines with J gene TRBJ2-7, with D perhaps matching TRBD1 or TRBD2 (5 bases each). Germline loops: CDR1 MNHEY, CDR2 SVGEGT. The germline V and J ends were trimmed by 2 bases and 6 bases, with 11 bases remaining between them. The CDR3 is 13 residues long. CDR3 residues: CASSYGGQGEQYF. The CDR3 DNA reads TGTGCCAGCAGTTACGGGGGTCAGGGCGAGCAGTACTTC.

This clonotype was seen ten or more times. This chain uses TRBV5-1 with TRBJ2-4; D is perhaps TRBD1 (5 bases). This CDR3 region has 14 residues. CDR1 is SGHRS, CDR2 YFSETQ, per germline. V lost 6 bases and J 1 base, leaving 11 bases between the germline ends. Written as DNA, the CDR3 is TGCGCCAGCACAGGGCCCGGGGCCAAAAACATTCAGTACTTC. Its translation: CASTGPGAKNIQYF.

J is TRBJ2-2 and V is TRBV4-3; 7 bases fit TRBD1. After removal of 4 bases from V and 8 bases from J, the junction contained 16 bases not matched to a gene. The CDR3 consists of 17 residues. Germline assignment: CDR1 LGHNA and CDR2 YSLEER. The CDR3 is CASSRKATAGGAGELFF. The CDR3 bases are TGCGCCAGCAGCCGAAAGGCCACGGCAGGGGGAGCGGGGGAGCTGTTTTTT.

This clonotype was seen at least ten times. The J gene is TRBJ1-1, the V gene TRBV7-6; D is possibly TRBD1 (6 bases). The CDR3 length is 17 residues. The ends were cut back, 5 bases at V and 0 bases at J, with 19 bases in the middle. The V gene's germline CDR1 is SGHVS and CDR2 FNYEAQ. CDR3 sequence reads: CASSPETGPFMNTEAFF. The CDR3 nucleotides read TGTGCCAGCAGCCCTGAGACAGGACCTTTTATGAACACTGAAGCTTTCTTT.

This clonotype was seen only a few times. The V call is TRBV6-6, the J call TRBJ1-5; no definite D call. CDR1 is MNHNY, CDR2 SVGAGI, per germline (reference sequence). V dropped 5 bases and J dropped 8 bases, with 7 bases sitting between them. There are 11 residues in the CDR3. This chain's CDR3 is CASSPDKPQHF. CDR3 nucleotide sequence: TGTGCCAGCAGTCCTGATAAGCCCCAGCATTTT.

The chain links TRBV28 to TRBJ1-1, with D perhaps TRBD1 (6 bases). The CDR3 extends over 15 amino acids. Germline CDR1 is MDHEN and CDR2 is SYDVKM. V was cut by 7 bases and J by 10 bases, with 25 bases left in between. CDR3 residues: CASMGASGRAGLAFF. CDR3 DNA: TGTGCCAGCATGGGGGCCAGTGGCAGGGCAGGACTAGCTTTCTTT. The whole variable domain, filled in from reference TRBV28 and TRBJ1-1, reads DVKVTQSSRYLVKRTGEKVFLECVQDMDHENMFWYRQDPGLGLRLIYFSYDVKMKEKGDIPEGYSVSREKKERFSLILESASTNQTSMYLCASMGASGRAGLAFFGQGTRLTVV.

The V gene is TRBV7-9, the J gene TRBJ1-2, with D possibly matching TRBD1 (5 bases). Germline-derived CDR1 and CDR2 are SEHNR and FQNEAQ (reference sequence). CDR3 size: 16 residues. V was pared by 5 bases and J by 0 bases, with 16 bases between. The CDR3 spells CASSPEGSRANYGYTF. The CDR3 bases are TGTGCCAGCAGCCCAGAGGGGAGCAGGGCTAACTATGGCTACACCTTC.

The rearrangement uses TRBV27 and TRBJ1-5; tentatively, D is TRBD1 (6 bases). V lost 5 bases and J 3 bases, leaving 14 bases between the germline ends. The germline gives CDR1 MNHEY, CDR2 SMNVEV (reference sequence). The CDR3 consists of 15 residues. CDR3 bases: TGTGCCAGCAGTACCCCCCGGGACATCAATCAGCCCCAGCATTTT. Amino acid sequence: CASSTPRDINQPQHF.

This clonotype was counted between two and nine times. The chain carries TRBV7-9 and TRBJ2-3, with TRBD2 as a possible D gene (7 bases). CDR3 length: 16 residues. The V gene lost 1 base and the J gene lost 8 bases, with 19 bases spanning the gap. Germline-derived CDR1 and CDR2 are SEHNR and FQNEAQ (reference sequence). CDR3 DNA sequence: TGTGCCAGCAGCTTAGGGGGGGCCGGCACGGGAGGTACGCAGTATTTT. Its translation: CASSLGGAGTGGTQYF.

In DNA, the CDR3 is TGTGCCAGCAGCTTTCCTGCGCACGAGGGCACTGAAGCTTTCTTT. This encodes CASSFPAHEGTEAFF. The V gene is TRBV7-2, the J gene TRBJ1-1, with no clear D. CDR1 and CDR2 (germline): SGHTA, FQGNSA. Trimming pared 3 bases from V and 4 bases from J, leaving 15 bases between. The CDR3 consists of 15 residues.

The V gene is TRBV11-2, the J gene TRBJ1-1; TRBD1 aligns across 10 bases. The V gene's germline CDR1 is SGHAT and CDR2 FQNNGV. V shed 6 bases and J 6 bases; nucleotides not matched to a gene: 10. CDR3 length: 15 amino acids. The CDR3 DNA reads TGTGCCAGCAGGACGGTCCGGGACAGGGGCCCTGAAGCTTTCTTT. This translates into CASRTVRDRGPEAFF. The complete variable domain, with remaining parts taken from reference TRBV11-2 and TRBJ1-1, reads EAGVAQSPRYKIIEKRQSVAFWCNPISGHATLYWYQQILGQGPKLLIQFQNNGVVDDSQLPKDRFSAERLKGVDSTLKIQPAKLEDSAVYLCASRTVRDRGPEAFFGQGTRLTVV.

This clonotype was counted a few times. This chain uses TRBV7-9 with TRBJ2-3; 10 bases map to TRBD2. Trimming removed 5 bases from V and 3 bases from J; junction bases left unmatched: 8. CDR3 length equals 16 residues. From germline, CDR1 is SEHNR and CDR2 FQNEAQ (reference sequence). The CDR3 DNA sequence: TGTGCCAGCAGCACCGTCCTTAGCGGGGGGACAGATACGCAGTATTTT. It codes for CASSTVLSGGTDTQYF.

The chain links TRBV12-3 or TRBV12-4 to TRBJ2-5; TRBD2 matches 13 bases. CDR3 size: 15 residues. V shed 7 bases, J shed 4 bases, and the junction held 6 bases outside the gene matches. CDR3 sequence (DNA): TGTGCCAGCACAACCGGGACTAGCGGGGCAGAGACCCAGTACTTC. It yields the protein CASTTGTSGAETQYF.

This clonotype has only a few counts. The rearrangement uses TRBV7-8 and TRBJ1-4; D not certain. Germline V gives CDR1 SGHVS, CDR2 FQNEAQ. The CDR3 runs 15 residues. V dropped 0 bases and J dropped 8 bases, with 13 bases sitting between them. The CDR3 here is CASSLAPVRSEKLFF. For the CDR3, the DNA is TGTGCCAGCAGCTTAGCCCCGGTACGATCAGAAAAACTGTTTTTT.